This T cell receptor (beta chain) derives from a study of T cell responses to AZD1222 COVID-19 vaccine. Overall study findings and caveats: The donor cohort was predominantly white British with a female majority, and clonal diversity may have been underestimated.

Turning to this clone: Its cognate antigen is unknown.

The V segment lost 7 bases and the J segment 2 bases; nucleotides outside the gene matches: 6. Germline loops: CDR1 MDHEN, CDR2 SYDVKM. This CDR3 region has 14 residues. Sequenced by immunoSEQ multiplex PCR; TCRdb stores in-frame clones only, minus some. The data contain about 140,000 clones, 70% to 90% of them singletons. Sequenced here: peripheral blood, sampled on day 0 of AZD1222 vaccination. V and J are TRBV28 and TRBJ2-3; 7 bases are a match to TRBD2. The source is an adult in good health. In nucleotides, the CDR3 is TGTGCCAGCAAGCGGGGAACATACACAGATACGCAGTATTTT. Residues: CASKRGTYTDTQYF. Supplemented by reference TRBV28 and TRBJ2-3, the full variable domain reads DVKVTQSSRYLVKRTGEKVFLECVQDMDHENMFWYRQDPGLGLRLIYFSYDVKMKEKGDIPEGYSVSREKKERFSLILESASTNQTSMYLCASKRGTYTDTQYFGPGTRLTVL.